A selection of T cell receptor beta chains follows, all from one sample in a study of blood T cell repertoires in COVID-19. Sequenced by immunoSEQ multiplex PCR; TCRdb stores in-frame clones only, minus some. This sample yields around 99,000 clones, of which 70% to 80% are seen a single time; 15% to 20% belongs to the top ten. Sequencing was carried out using peripheral blood. These receptors were collected from an elderly woman with active or convalescent COVID-19. The CDR3 runs from the conserved cysteine through the conserved F or W. A D gene is named only where the DNA matches it firmly. Only part of the rows carry a size: once, few, many, or a class if the clone is expanded.

v_call: TRBV18; clone_size: once; j_call: TRBJ2-4; d_call: NA; cdr3_nt: TGTGCCAGCTCACCCCTGGGACAAGCAAACATTCAGTACTTC; cdr3_aa: CASSPLGQANIQYF
v_call: TRBV6-5; clone_size: NA; j_call: TRBJ2-1; d_call: TRBD1; cdr3_nt: TGTGCCAGCAGAGATGACAGGGGTGGGTACAATGAGCAGTTCTTC; cdr3_aa: CASRDDRGGYNEQFF
v_call: TRBV19; clone_size: NA; j_call: TRBJ2-1; d_call: NA; cdr3_nt: TGTGCCAGTAGTATAGTCAGGGGTAATGAGCAGTTCTTC; cdr3_aa: CASSIVRGNEQFF
v_call: TRBV9; clone_size: NA; j_call: TRBJ1-5; d_call: TRBD1; cdr3_nt: TGTGCCAGCAGCCCGGGGACAGGCCCAGGTAATCAGCCCCAGCATTTT; cdr3_aa: CASSPGTGPGNQPQHF
v_call: TRBV19; clone_size: NA; j_call: TRBJ1-1; d_call: TRBD1; cdr3_nt: TGTGCCAGTAGTACAGACAGGGGGCGCGGAGCTTTCTTT; cdr3_aa: CASSTDRGRGAFF
v_call: TRBV7-2; clone_size: once; j_call: TRBJ2-1; d_call: TRBD1; cdr3_nt: TGTGCCAGCAGCTCGACAGGGTTCAATGAGCAGTTCTTC; cdr3_aa: CASSSTGFNEQFF
v_call: TRBV27; clone_size: NA; j_call: TRBJ2-1; d_call: TRBD2; cdr3_nt: TGTGCCAGCAGTTTCACCGGTGGGACTAGCGGTTCCTCCTACAATGAGCAGTTCTTC; cdr3_aa: CASSFTGGTSGSSYNEQFF
v_call: TRBV27; clone_size: NA; j_call: TRBJ1-2; d_call: NA; cdr3_nt: TGTGCCAGCAGTTGGTCCGGGACACGCTATGGCTACACCTTC; cdr3_aa: CASSWSGTRYGYTF
v_call: TRBV5-8; clone_size: NA; j_call: TRBJ1-5; d_call: NA; cdr3_nt: TGTGCCAGCAGCTTGGCATTCAGGGTTGAAGAGCCCCAGCATTTT; cdr3_aa: CASSLAFRVEEPQHF
v_call: TRBV20-1; clone_size: NA; j_call: TRBJ2-2; d_call: NA; cdr3_nt: TGCAGTGCTAGTATATCCGTTCTGGGCTACCCACGGGAGCTGTTTTTT; cdr3_aa: CSASISVLGYPRELFF
v_call: TRBV23-1; clone_size: NA; j_call: TRBJ2-7; d_call: NA; cdr3_nt: TGCGCCAGCAGCATACCCAGTCACTCCTACGAGCAGTACTTC; cdr3_aa: CASSIPSHSYEQYF
v_call: TRBV14; clone_size: NA; j_call: TRBJ1-3; d_call: NA; cdr3_nt: TGTGCCAGCAGCCAAGATCTGCCAGGGGGAAACACCATATATTTT; cdr3_aa: CASSQDLPGGNTIYF
v_call: TRBV19; clone_size: NA; j_call: TRBJ2-7; d_call: TRBD1; cdr3_nt: TGTGCCAGTACCGCCGGGACAGGGACGTACGAGCAGTACTTC; cdr3_aa: CASTAGTGTYEQYF
v_call: TRBV20-1; clone_size: NA; j_call: TRBJ1-3; d_call: NA; cdr3_nt: TGCAGTGCTAGTTCAGGGGACGGAAACACCATATATTTT; cdr3_aa: CSASSGDGNTIYF
v_call: TRBV30; clone_size: NA; j_call: TRBJ2-1; d_call: NA; cdr3_nt: TGTGCCTGGAGTCAGACTCTCTACAATGAGCAGTTCTTC; cdr3_aa: CAWSQTLYNEQFF
v_call: TRBV5-4; clone_size: NA; j_call: TRBJ2-7; d_call: NA; cdr3_nt: TGTGCCAGCAGCTCTCCCCTCCCCCCGTACGAGCAGTACTTC; cdr3_aa: CASSSPLPPYEQYF
v_call: TRBV2; clone_size: NA; j_call: TRBJ2-5; d_call: TRBD1; cdr3_nt: TGTGCCAGCAGTGAGGGACAGCAACAAGAGACCCAGTACTTC; cdr3_aa: CASSEGQQQETQYF
v_call: TRBV21-1; clone_size: NA; j_call: TRBJ2-7; d_call: NA; cdr3_nt: TGTGCCAGCGGTAGCGGCTGTGCGTCAAAGGCCTACGAGCAGTACTTC; cdr3_aa: CASGSGCASKAYEQYF
v_call: TRBV6-2/TRBV6-3; clone_size: NA; j_call: TRBJ2-4; d_call: NA; cdr3_nt: TGTGCCAGCAGTCTGGACTTTGAGCTGGGGGCGGGGGCAGCCAAAAACATTCAGTACTTC; cdr3_aa: CASSLDFELGAGAAKNIQYF
v_call: TRBV2; clone_size: NA; j_call: TRBJ2-3; d_call: NA; cdr3_nt: TGTGCCAGCCTAGCGAGTCAAGGTTGGGATACGCAGTATTTT; cdr3_aa: CASLASQGWDTQYF